This TCR beta chain was sequenced for a study of lymphopenia after photon versus proton radiotherapy. General study results and limits: Relative stability marked proton patients; photon patients lost diversity and naive cells. Oligoclonal CD8+ Temra expansion after nadir drove photon patients' diversity drop.

Sequenced by immunoSEQ multiplex PCR; TCRdb stores in-frame clones only, minus some. The sample has approximately 150,000 clones; more than 85% are singletons. This CDR3 is built from 12 residues. Germline assignment: CDR1 SGHVS and CDR2 FQNEAQ. V lost 1 base, J lost 7 bases, and 4 bases lay in between. Comment on this clone: What it binds is unknown.

The rearrangement joins TRBV7-8 to TRBJ2-2; D not certain. Sequencing was performed on peripheral blood, taken from a patient treated with photon-based radiotherapy. The origin of this receptor is a man between 45 and 60 years old with gastric cancer. The CDR3 DNA follows: TGTGCCAGCAGCTTAGTTCACGGGGAGCTGTTTTTT. Amino acids: CASSLVHGELFF. The full variable domain, completed using reference TRBV7-8 and TRBJ2-2, is GAGVSQSPRYKVAKRGQDVALRCDPISGHVSLFWYQQALGQGPEFLTYFQNEAQLDKSGLPSDRFFAERPEGSVSTLKIQRTQQEDSAVYLCASSLVHGELFFGEGSRLTVL.